Sequencing of this T cell receptor beta chain was carried out in a study of glioma-infiltrating T cells. TCR alpha and beta CDR3 regions were amplified from RNA using iRepertoire nested multiplex PCR. Using its own MiXCR run on the multiplex PCR reads, TCRdb lists one record per CDR3 protein. The sample carries roughly 200,000 distinct CDR3 sequences, around 40% recorded once. Notes on this clonotype: A read error is possible here, since a much larger clone lies one base away.

The sequence was collected from a human donor with low-grade glioma or glioblastoma, undergoing nonglioma brain surgery, or in good health (not recorded which). The sequencing input was glioma tissue, nonneoplastic brain tissue, or PBMCs (not recorded which).

This chain's CDR3 is CASRQRGRSYEQYF. CDR3 DNA sequence: TGTGCCAGCAGACAACGCGGGAGGTCCTACGAGCAGTACTTC. V is TRBV3-1 and J is TRBJ2-7; 8 positions match TRBD2. Germline values: CDR1 LGHDT, CDR2 YNNKEL (reference sequence). Trimming cost V 6 bases and J 1 base; bases outside gene matches: 5. The CDR3 spans 14 residues.